These 32 T cell receptor beta chains came from one sample sequenced in a study of tumor and adjacent non-tumor tissue in lung cancer. RNA was extracted from bulk tissue without any cell sorting. This non-tumor lung sample came from over 3 cm beyond the tumor edge. The library came from three nested PCR rounds adapted from ARM-PCR protocols. MiXCR, applied by TCRdb to the multiplex PCR reads, yields one record per CDR3 protein. This sample has roughly 90,000 distinct CDR3 sequences; roughly three quarters occur once, and the top ten carry just over 20%. Specimen: distant non-tumor lung tissue. Every receptor here comes from a woman aged 45-60 years with non-small cell lung cancer.

This clonotype showed up many times. The CDR3 DNA follows: TGTGCCAGCAGTCCACAGGGTAGCGGGATCGAGCAGTACTTC. It is translated as CASSPQGSGIEQYF. The J gene is TRBJ2-7, the V gene TRBV12-3 or TRBV12-4; 8 bases map to TRBD2. The CDR3 has 14 amino acids. V shed 5 bases and J 6 bases; nucleotides not matched to a gene: 9.

Of note for this clonotype: A much larger clone differs by one base, so this may be a read error. The chain joins TRBV7-9 to TRBJ2-3; D may be TRBD1 (5 bases). This CDR3 region has 16 residues. Germline CDR1 is SEHNR and CDR2 is FQNEAQ (reference sequence). The CDR3 region has the DNA TGTGCCAGGAGCTTAGACCCCAGGGTCCCTACAGATACGCAGTATTTT. Protein sequence: CARSLDPRVPTDTQYF.

To note about this clonotype: The junction does not match germline at one end; this may be a read error. CDR3 sequence: CAISQTGLNTEAFF. Here the CDR3 DNA reads TGTGCCATCAGCCAGACAGGGCTGAATACTGAAGCTTTCTTT. V usage is TRBV12-3 or TRBV12-4 and J usage is TRBJ1-1; TRBD1 aligns across 7 bases. This CDR3 has 14 residues.

Concerning this clonotype itself: A clone one base away is much larger, so this may be a read error. This chain uses TRBV10-2 with TRBJ2-7; D is perhaps TRBD1 (6 bases). The CDR3 is made up of 14 amino acids. In germline, CDR1 is WSHSY, CDR2 SAAADI. CDR3 nucleotides: TGCGCCAGCAGTGAGTCTCATTTCGGGACACACCCAAACTTC. The encoded protein is CASSESHFGTHPNF.

Worth noting for this clonotype: A clone one base away is much larger, so this may be a read error. V usage is TRBV20-1 and J usage is TRBJ2-5; 11 nucleotides align to TRBD2. The CDR3 spans 15 residues. Germline trimming cut 2 bases from V and 5 bases from J; bases unmatched to any gene: 7. From germline, CDR1 is DFQATT and CDR2 SNEGSKA (reference sequence). The CDR3 loop is CSARFVAGGGETQYF. The CDR3 nucleotides are TGCAGTGCTAGATTCGTAGCGGGAGGGGGCGAGACCCAGTACTTC.

Worth noting for this clonotype: Sequence at one end of the junction differs from germline and may be a read error. The chain couples TRBV18 to TRBJ2-1; a weak D match, TRBD1 (5 bases). Germline V CDR1 and CDR2: KGHSH, LQKENI. The CDR3 runs 15 residues. The CDR3: CASSPLDTNDNEQFF. The DNA of the CDR3 is TGTGCCAGCTCGCCACTGGACACCAACGACAATGAGCAGTTCTTC.

As regards this clonotype: At one end, the junction sequence differs from germline, possibly due to a read error. The rearrangement uses TRBV6-6 and TRBJ2-5, with D possibly called TRBD1 or TRBD2 (5 bases each). CDR1 is MNHNY, CDR2 SVGAGI, per germline (reference sequence). The CDR3 extends over 14 amino acids. The CDR3 here is CANSYVGDLETQYF. The CDR3 nucleotides are TGTGCCAACAGTTACGTGGGGGATCTGGAGACCCAGTACTTC.

Regarding this clonotype: Germline and junction disagree at one end, which may indicate a read error. This rearrangement joins TRBV4-2 to TRBJ2-7, with D uncertain. Germline CDR1 LGHNA, CDR2 YNFKEQ. There are 13 residues in the CDR3. This CDR3 is CTSSQEVNYDQYF. The CDR3 coding sequence is TGTACCAGCAGCCAAGAGGTAAACTACGATCAGTACTTC.

Notes on this clonotype: A read error is likely, as this CDR3 ends without the conserved phenylalanine or tryptophan. Because the CDR3's place on the DNA is in doubt, the DNA is left out and the CDR3 is given as listed by TCRdb. The rearrangement uses TRBV10-3 and TRBJ2-1. In germline, CDR1 is ENHRY, CDR2 SYGVKD. The CDR3 is 14 amino acids in total, end residues counted. This CDR3 is CANSTAGSYNEQFL.

Comment on this clonotype: Its ends do not fully match the called genes, so a read error is possible. This chain connects TRBV7-8 to TRBJ2-2; 8 bases are a match to TRBD1. There are 14 residues in the CDR3. Germline V gives CDR1 SGHVS, CDR2 FQNEAQ. CDR3 residues: CASSTAGGAAELLF. CDR3 bases: TGTGCCAGCAGCACGGCAGGGGGCGCCGCGGAGCTGCTTTTT.

By its share, this clonotype is large. J is TRBJ2-7 and V is TRBV29-1; 10 nucleotides match TRBD1. Unmatched junction bases numbered 6, after V lost 4 bases and J lost 6 bases. This CDR3 comprises 13 residues. The germline CDR1 and CDR2 sequences are SQVTM and ANQGSEA. CDR3: CSVAAGQGIEQYF. As DNA, the CDR3 is TGCAGCGTTGCGGCGGGACAGGGGATCGAGCAGTACTTC.

Note on this clonotype: A junction end diverges from the germline sequence, so it may reflect a read error. The J gene is TRBJ1-1, the V gene TRBV11-2; D remains unclear. The CDR3 totals 15 residues. In germline, CDR1 is SGHAT, CDR2 FQNNGV. The CDR3 sequence: CASSLEAGPNTEAFF. CDR3 bases: TGTGCCAGCAGCTTAGAGGCGGGCCCGAACACAGAAGCTTTCTTT. The full variable domain, in which reference TRBV11-2 and TRBJ1-1 provide the parts outside the CDR3, is EAGVAQSPRYKIIEKRQSVAFWCNPISGHATLYWYQQILGQGPKLLIQFQNNGVVDDSQLPKDRFSAERLKGVDSTLKIQPAKLEDSAVYLCASSLEAGPNTEAFFGQGTRLTVV.

The V and J genes are TRBV6-2 or TRBV6-3 and TRBJ2-7, with TRBD1 matching over 9 bases. Germline lookup yields CDR1 MNHEY and CDR2 SVGEGT. The V and J ends lost 6 bases and 6 bases, in that order; junction bases with no gene match: 12. This CDR3 is built from 15 residues. CDR3 sequence (DNA): TGTGCCAGCAGCTCACAGGGGGCCCACGGCCTCGAGCAGTACTTC. It yields the protein CASSSQGAHGLEQYF.

A word on this clonotype: Here the CDR3 omits its conserved ending phenylalanine or tryptophan, so a read error is the likely source. The chain uses TRBV10-2 and TRBJ2-5; D is possibly TRBD2 (5 bases). The V and J ends lost 2 bases and 5 bases respectively, with 9 bases between them. This CDR3 spans 13 amino acids. Germline values: CDR1 WSHSY, CDR2 SAAADI. The DNA of the CDR3 is TGCGCCAGCAGTGAGCGGGAACACGAGACCCAGTACTCC. Its protein is CASSEREHETQYS.

Comments on this clonotype: Given the absence of the conserved phenylalanine or tryptophan at the CDR3 end, a read error is likely. The gene calls are TRBV6-4 and TRBJ2-1; 8 bases align to TRBD1. With V trimmed by 6 bases and J by 8 bases, 9 bases remained unmatched. The CDR3 runs 14 residues. The germline CDR1 and CDR2 sequences are MRHNA and SNTAGT. CDR3: CASRVRTGSYEQFL. DNA of the CDR3: TGTGCCAGCAGAGTAAGGACAGGGAGCTATGAGCAGTTCCTC.

This clonotype was seen repeatedly, ten times or more. The rearrangement links TRBV7-9 to TRBJ1-2; no reliable D call. Trimming pared 5 bases from V and 4 bases from J, leaving 11 bases between. The CDR3 runs to 13 residues. The germline V gene encodes CDR1 SEHNR and CDR2 FQNEAQ (reference sequence). CDR3 in DNA: TGTGCCAGCAGCCACGGGGATTTCTATGGCTACACCTTC. The encoded protein is CASSHGDFYGYTF.

This chain links TRBV6-5 with TRBJ1-5, with D perhaps matching TRBD1 (6 bases). The DNA end is a closer match to TRBJ2-3, so the J assignment may be wrong. The CDR3 is 14 residues long. The germline gives CDR1 MNHEY, CDR2 SVGAGI. The CDR3 sequence: CASSLTGGNQPQYF. The CDR3, as DNA: TGTGCCAGCAGTCTGACAGGAGGAAACCAGCCCCAGTATTTT.

As for this clonotype: Because the CDR3 is missing its conserved closing phenylalanine or tryptophan, this is likely a read error. It is unclear where the CDR3 begins or ends on the DNA, so no DNA is shown, and the CDR3 is as TCRdb lists it. V is TRBV29-1 and J is TRBJ2-2; the table's D call TRBD2 went unverified against the DNA. The CDR3 is 18 residues long, counting both termini. Germline loops: CDR1 SQVTM, CDR2 ANQGSEA. The CDR3 sequence: CSVEDEGTSGSFPGELFS.

To note about this clonotype: Relative to the germline gene, one junction end is altered; a read error may explain this. This chain connects TRBV4-1 to TRBJ1-5; no definite D call. CDR1 MGHRA and CDR2 YSYEKL come from the germline V gene. The CDR3 is made up of 13 amino acids. CDR3 amino acids: CASSPYFPQPHHF. The CDR3 nucleotides read TGCGCCAGCAGTCCTTACTTCCCCCAGCCCCATCATTTT.

The chain combines TRBV11-1 with TRBJ1-1; D is unclear. This CDR3 region has 14 residues. Germline lookup yields CDR1 SGHAT and CDR2 FQDESV (reference sequence). V was clipped by 5 bases and J by 6 bases, with 16 bases between them. CDR3 region: CASSLRRGCSEAFF. DNA of the CDR3: TGTGCCAGCAGCCTCCGACGGGGATGCTCTGAAGCTTTCTTT.

Remarks on this clonotype: One junction end does not reproduce the germline sequence, and a read error may be involved. The chain has TRBV6-1 and TRBJ1-2; a possible D gene is TRBD1 (6 bases). CDR1 and CDR2 (germline): MNHNS, SASEGT. The CDR3 contains 14 residues. The CDR3 DNA is TGCGCCAGCAGTGAGAACAGGGAGCTGGGTGGCTACACCTTC. As protein: CASSENRELGGYTF.

This sequence joins TRBV4-1 and TRBJ1-5, with D tentatively TRBD1 (5 bases). CDR3 size: 16 residues. CDR1 and CDR2 from the germline V gene are MGHRA and YSYEKL. Trimming removed 6 bases from V and 4 bases from J, with 19 bases in between. Written as DNA, the CDR3 is TGCGCCAGCAGTCAAACTCCGCAGGGATGTAATCAGCCCCAGCATTTT. It is translated as CASSQTPQGCNQPQHF.

This clonotype was seen repeatedly, ten times or more. The chain joins TRBV27 to TRBJ2-1; a possible D gene is TRBD1 (5 bases). The germline CDR1 and CDR2 sequences are MNHEY and SMNVEV (reference sequence). Trimming shortened V by 9 bases and J by 3 bases, and 15 bases separated the two germline ends. The CDR3 extends over 14 amino acids. This chain's CDR3 is CASRWGGDYNEQFF. The CDR3 DNA is TGTGCCAGTCGTTGGGGCGGCGACTACAATGAGCAGTTCTTC.

The chain combines TRBV28 with TRBJ2-7; D is unclear. Germline loops: CDR1 MDHEN, CDR2 SYDVKM. There are 16 residues in the CDR3. The germline V and J ends were trimmed by 5 bases and 6 bases, with 23 bases remaining between them. Here the CDR3 DNA reads TGTGCCAGCAGTCAACCGTCCCGCCCGTTGCGAGGCGAGCAGTACTTC. This codes for CASSQPSRPLRGEQYF.

Comment on this clonotype: One end of the junction does not line up with germline, which may come from a read error. V and J are TRBV12-3 or TRBV12-4 and TRBJ1-1, with TRBD1 as a possible D gene (6 bases). The CDR3 consists of 16 residues. The CDR3 DNA is TGTGCCAGCAGTCCCGGGGGCCCACGAGGCAACACTGAAGTTTTCTTT. It translates to CASSPGGPRGNTEVFF.

Points on this clonotype: A read error is possible here, since a much larger clone lies one base away. The chain has TRBV7-6 and TRBJ2-1, with 7 nucleotides matching TRBD2. The germline V gene encodes CDR1 SGHVS and CDR2 FNYEAQ. This CDR3 is built from 15 residues. With V trimmed by 5 bases and J by 6 bases, 10 bases remained unmatched. The CDR3 region has the DNA TGTGCCAGCAGCCTAACTGGCGGGAGTTCCAATGAGCAGTTCTTC. This sequence encodes CASSLTGGSSNEQFF.

As to this clonotype: This may be a read error: a much more frequent sequence differs by one nucleotide. The genes are TRBV5-1 and TRBJ2-2; D unclear. CDR1 is SGHRS and CDR2 is YFSETQ in the germline V gene. Trimming pared 7 bases from V and 5 bases from J, leaving 18 bases between. The CDR3 loop spans 15 amino acids. The CDR3 coding sequence is TGCGCCAGCGGCCCCCAATCCGGGTGGACCGGGGAGCTGTTTTTT. Residues: CASGPQSGWTGELFF.

V is TRBV29-1 and J is TRBJ2-3; D unresolved. V gave up 0 bases and J gave up 4 bases, with 17 bases separating them. The CDR3 spans 16 residues. The germline V gene encodes CDR1 SQVTM and CDR2 ANQGSEA. CDR3 in amino acids: CSVEDRFSIRSDTQYF. The CDR3 DNA reads TGCAGCGTTGAAGATCGCTTTTCCATAAGATCAGATACGCAGTATTTT.

Concerning this clonotype itself: The CDR3 does not close with the conserved phenylalanine or tryptophan, likely indicating a read error. V is TRBV5-4 and J is TRBJ1-2, with a weak D call TRBD1 (6 bases). The CDR3 sequence is 14 residues long. V shed 0 bases and J shed 6 bases, with 12 bases lying between them. Per germline, CDR1 SGHNT and CDR2 YYREEE (reference sequence). Here the CDR3 reads CASSLDREPNGYTS. CDR3 in DNA: TGTGCCAGCAGCTTGGACAGGGAACCCAATGGCTACACCTCA.

The count of this clonotype is one. Germline is not matched at one junction end, which may reflect a read error. The V gene is TRBV6-5, the J gene TRBJ2-1; 8 bases fit TRBD1. This CDR3 spans 13 amino acids. From germline, CDR1 is MNHEY and CDR2 SVGAGI. In DNA, the CDR3 is TGTGCCAGCAGTTACGACAGGGGCCATGAGAAGCTCTTC. Translation gives CASSYDRGHEKLF.

In the case of this clonotype: One base away lies a much larger clone, so this may be a sequencing read error. The chain uses TRBV20-1 and TRBJ2-7; 9 bases match TRBD2. V lost 0 bases, J lost 9 bases, and 6 bases stayed unmatched. Germline V gene sequence: CDR1 DFQATT, CDR2 SNEGSKA (reference sequence). The CDR3 has 13 amino acids. The CDR3 DNA reads as TGCAGTGCTAGAGATGCGGGGGGGCACAGGCAGTACTTC. This codes for CSARDAGGHRQYF.

A note on this clonotype: A read error may produce the germline difference seen at one junction end. The rearrangement joins TRBV29-1 to TRBJ2-3, with a possible D match to TRBD1 (6 bases). This CDR3 region has 11 residues. Per germline, CDR1 SQVTM and CDR2 ANQGSEA. The CDR3 bases are TGCAGCCTTAAACAGACAGGTACGCAGTACTTT. Translating gives CSLKQTGTQYF.